These T cell receptor beta chains were read from a single sample in a study of immune heterogeneity within non-small cell lung tumors. TCRdb itself ran the multiplex PCR reads through MiXCR, one entry per CDR3 protein. The table records approximately 21,000 distinct CDR3 sequences, around 28% of them present only once. The source material was lung tumor tissue. The receptor source for this set is a man aged 40-55 years with non-small cell lung cancer. CDR3s leave out the opening cysteine and the closing phenylalanine or tryptophan.

>16|TRBV18|TRBJ2-7
ASSPASGGRREFYEQY
>11|TRBV10-2|TRBJ1-1
ASNPAGSTEAF
>12|TRBV5-1|TRBJ2-5
ASSLGNTQETQY
>13|TRBV7-8|TRBJ1-2
ASSLVQGPGRGYT
>14|TRBV10-3|TRBJ2-6
AIRQPGGSGANVLT
>11|TRBV5-6|TRBJ1-2
ASSLFQFYGYT
>14|TRBV24-1|TRBJ2-2
ATSDFSGTGAGELF
>12|TRBV7-8|TRBJ2-1
ASSLSGSYSEQF
>13|TRBV7-2|TRBJ1-5
ASSPGTGMNQPQH
>13|TRBV4-3|TRBJ1-1
ASSQEQGRNTEAF
>14|TRBV6-2/TRBV6-3|TRBJ2-7
ASSSPLRGGKYEQY
>14|TRBV5-6|TRBJ2-2
ASSFMGWGGTGELF
>13|TRBV7-9|TRBJ2-5
ASSQGIREQETQY
>14|TRBV7-2|TRBJ2-1
ASSPDASGRANEQL
>12|TRBV19|TRBJ2-3
ATRRQGARDTQY
>15|TRBV11-2|TRBJ1-1
ASRLSFGPGENTEAF
>10|TRBV29-1|TRBJ2-7
SVVVGSYEQY
>10|TRBV7-2|TRBJ2-3
ASLGPPRTQY
>10|TRBV9|TRBJ2-5
ARNQQGETQY
>13|TRBV10-1|TRBJ1-6
ASSPGTGIGSPLH
>12|TRBV25-1|TRBJ2-1
ASSRAGGQNEQF
>11|TRBV19|TRBJ2-7
ASSPPGGHEQY
>11|TRBV5-5|TRBJ2-7
ASRSGTVYEQY
>10|TRBV30|TRBJ1-2
AYRLNSYGYT
>12|TRBV19|TRBJ2-3
ASSMTSSTDTQY
>13|TRBV6-1|TRBJ1-1
ASGILRPGGTEAF
>12|TRBV10-3|TRBJ2-1
AISGLAGGSEQF
>12|TRBV5-5|TRBJ1-1
AISLRDRVTEAF
>12|TRBV20-1|TRBJ2-3
SAAVPSGSNTQY
>11|TRBV2|TRBJ2-7
ASNQRERFEQY
>13|TRBV11-2|TRBJ2-3
ASSPGRVSTDTQY
>13|TRBV20-1|TRBJ2-1
SASKRGGSYNEQF
>11|TRBV11-1|TRBJ2-1
ASSSLVLYEQF
>12|TRBV6-1|TRBJ1-5
ASTISPRGRPQH
>13|TRBV9|TRBJ2-1
ASSVGGRGANEQF
>14|TRBV6-2/TRBV6-3|TRBJ1-1
ASRTDRSQMITEAF
>12|TRBV11-1|TRBJ2-2
ASSPCTTTGELF
>10|TRBV20-1|TRBJ2-3
SARQSSVAQY
>11|TRBV11-2|TRBJ2-7
ASSALLAHEQY
>14|TRBV5-1|TRBJ1-6
ASSQLGTGTSSPLH
>12|TRBV4-1|TRBJ1-5
ASSQRQVGQPQH
>10|TRBV5-1|TRBJ2-2
ASSANTGELF
>14|TRBV11-1|TRBJ2-2
ASSQQGFANTGELF
>13|TRBV27|TRBJ1-6
ASSLQGAWNSPLH
>10|TRBV7-9|TRBJ2-4
ASSLNRNIQY
>12|TRBV5-1|TRBJ2-7
ASSPDTYSYEQY
>13|TRBV11-3|TRBJ2-1
ASSSLAGYKNEQF
>14|TRBV7-2|TRBJ2-5
ASSLVGTGGRETQY
>14|TRBV12-3/TRBV12-4|TRBJ1-2
ASSLRRGALNYGYT
>16|TRBV7-3|TRBJ2-2
ASSPLGGQREWGGELF
>12|TRBV7-2|TRBJ1-6
ASSPRQGDSPLH
>13|TRBV5-1|TRBJ2-3
ASTPLVGSSDTQY
>10|TRBV7-6|TRBJ1-1
ASSLADGEAF
>13|TRBV11-3|TRBJ1-1
ASSPRRGLDTEAF
>13|TRBV7-2|TRBJ2-1
ASIRDRGGYNEQF
>11|TRBV6-1|TRBJ1-5
ASSASRGQPQH
>13|TRBV20-1|TRBJ1-3
SVGGQGASGNTIY
>13|TRBV6-2/TRBV6-3|TRBJ1-1
ASSPGGEMNTEAF
>13|TRBV6-2/TRBV6-3|TRBJ1-5
ASSPPSTGLQPQH